The clone carrying this T cell receptor (beta chain) was seen a few times. Its antigen remains unidentified. A second PCR of about 6 to 12 cycles used a sample-barcoded 5' primer and a J-beta primer mix. Per-sample output comprised a minimum of 2.5 million paired-end reads containing CDR3. TCRdb re-derived calls from the 5' RACE reads in MiXCR, one entry per CDR3 protein. The repertoire holds roughly 1.9 million distinct CDR3 sequences, approximately 40% seen once, with roughly 24% in the top ten. Isolated per sample were at least 6 million PBMCs. RNA extraction gave at least 6 micrograms of total RNA per sample. This CDR3 has 16 amino acids. CDR1 and CDR2 (germline): SQVTM, ANQGSEA. Germline trimming cut 5 bases from V and 3 bases from J; bases unmatched to any gene: 13. This entry comes from a study of blood T cells in healthy people across ages. Overall study results and limits: Significant beta diversity loss was already apparent by age approximately 42, declining roughly linearly.

This rearrangement joins TRBV29-1 to TRBJ2-1, with 7 bases matching TRBD1. This TCR derives from a human donor in good health. Sequenced: blood. CDR3 in DNA: TGCAGCGTTCTCTTTATGACAGGGCTTAACTACAATGAGCAGTTCTTC. Amino acid sequence: CSVLFMTGLNYNEQFF.